This TCR beta chain appears in the sequencing data of a study of blood T cell repertoires in COVID-19. Profiled with immunoSEQ multiplex PCR; TCRdb holds only in-frame clones, not every one. The sample includes 75,000 to 90,000 clones, less than 95% of them seen just once. The CDR3 covers 15 residues. CDR1 and CDR2 from the germline V gene are WNHNN and SYGVQD (reference sequence). Trimming cost V 2 bases and J 5 bases; bases outside gene matches: 3. V is TRBV10-1 and J is TRBJ2-1; TRBD2 matches 10 bases. The TCR was taken from a man between 18 and 35 years old with COVID-19, enrolled during active disease. The sequenced sample was peripheral blood. For the CDR3, the DNA is TGCGCCAGCAGTGAGACTAGCGGGAACGACAATGAGCAGTTCTTC. Translation: CASSETSGNDNEQFF.